These T cell receptor beta chains were read from a single sample in a study of a mutant IDH1 vaccine in newly diagnosed glioma. Libraries were prepared by immunoSEQ multiplex PCR; TCRdb keeps only in-frame clonotypes and omits some of them. The sample records under 150,000 clones, about 82% being singletons. These receptors lack a known antigen. Sequencing used PBMCs, obtained from a glioma patient whose treatment included an IDH1 peptide vaccine. All receptors derive from a man aged 40-55 years with glioma. Each CDR3 is given with its conserved first and last residue. The order of the fields is J gene, D gene, clone size, V gene, CDR3 protein, CDR3 DNA. A D gene is named only where the DNA matches it firmly. The size of a clone is reported for some rows only, either as once, few or many, or as a class for expanded clones.

>TRBJ2-5|TRBD1|-|TRBV5-4
CASSPGQGRQETQYF
TGTGCCAGCAGCCCTGGACAGGGACGACAAGAGACCCAGTACTTC
>TRBJ1-1|-|-|TRBV15
CATSRLDTNTEAFF
TGTGCCACCAGCAGACTCGACACGAACACTGAAGCTTTCTTT
>TRBJ2-2|TRBD1|-|TRBV9
CASSVFGTGNTGELFF
TGTGCCAGCAGCGTATTCGGGACAGGAAACACCGGGGAGCTGTTTTTT
>TRBJ2-5|-|few|TRBV21-1
CASRGTQRETQYF
TGTGCCAGCAGAGGGACCCAACGGGAGACCCAGTACTTC
>TRBJ1-1|-|-|TRBV9
CASSGGSLGNTEAFF
TGTGCCAGCAGCGGAGGTTCCTTAGGGAACACTGAAGCTTTCTTT
>TRBJ2-1|-|-|TRBV4-2
CASSLSGDNEQFF
TGTGCCAGCAGCCTGAGTGGGGACAATGAGCAGTTCTTC
>TRBJ2-3|-|-|TRBV14
CASSQELRAGDTQYF
TGTGCCAGCAGTCAAGAGTTACGGGCGGGAGATACGCAGTATTTT
>TRBJ2-2|-|-|TRBV4-3
CASSQEERATGELFF
TGCGCCAGCAGCCAAGAGGAAAGGGCTACCGGGGAGCTGTTTTTT
>TRBJ2-3|TRBD1|-|TRBV5-1
CASSFTGGRTDTQYF
TGCGCCAGCAGCTTTACAGGGGGAAGAACAGATACGCAGTATTTT
>TRBJ2-7|TRBD2|-|TRBV28
CASSLSAGVSEQYF
TGTGCCAGCAGTTTATCAGCGGGAGTGAGCGAGCAGTACTTC
>TRBJ2-6|-|-|TRBV7-9
CASSQAASGANVLTF
TGTGCCAGCAGCCAGGCAGCCTCTGGGGCCAACGTCCTGACTTTC
>TRBJ2-7|TRBD2|-|TRBV5-1
CASSRSGSQGSEQYF
TGCGCCAGCAGCCGGAGCGGGAGCCAGGGTAGCGAGCAGTACTTC
>TRBJ1-1|TRBD1|-|TRBV4-3
CASSQTTGLGTEAFF
TGCGCCAGCAGCCAGACGACAGGGTTAGGCACTGAAGCTTTCTTT
>TRBJ2-3|-|-|TRBV2
CASTQGDTQYF
TGTGCCAGCACACAGGGAGATACGCAGTATTTT
>TRBJ2-2|TRBD2|-|TRBV30
CASGLISTGELFF
TGTGCCTCGGGACTAATTTCCACCGGGGAGCTGTTTTTT
>TRBJ1-6|TRBD1|-|TRBV7-2
CASSLAPGTGSSYNSPLHF
TGTGCCAGCAGCTTAGCTCCCGGGACAGGTAGCTCCTATAATTCACCCCTCCACTTT
>TRBJ1-1|-|-|TRBV29-1
CSAIRGAGNTEAFF
TGCAGCGCCATAAGAGGGGCGGGGAACACTGAAGCTTTCTTT
>TRBJ1-2|-|-|TRBV4-3
CASSQDIARQNYGYTF
TGCGCCAGCAGCCAAGATATAGCCAGGCAAAACTATGGCTACACCTTC
>TRBJ1-1|-|-|TRBV29-1
CSGGGEGTEAFF
TGCAGTGGGGGGGGTGAGGGCACTGAAGCTTTCTTT
>TRBJ2-2|-|few|TRBV28
CASRPQGTRGELFF
TGTGCCAGCAGACCTCAGGGGACGCGCGGGGAGCTGTTTTTT
>TRBJ2-3|-|once|TRBV6-6
CASSPTKGGWTDTQYF
TGTGCCAGCAGCCCCACGAAGGGGGGCTGGACAGATACGCAGTATTTT
>TRBJ2-3|-|-|TRBV11-2
CASSLGSHRAGTDTQYF
TGTGCCAGCAGCTTAGGATCCCACAGGGCTGGCACAGATACGCAGTATTTT
>TRBJ1-3|-|once|TRBV7-8
CASSQQNTIYF
TGTGCCAGCAGCCAGCAAAACACCATATATTTT
>TRBJ2-6|TRBD1|-|TRBV7-3
CASSATGGSGANVLTF
TGTGCCAGCAGCGCCACAGGGGGCTCTGGGGCCAACGTCCTGACTTTC
>TRBJ1-1|-|-|TRBV28
CASSLPRGRVTEAFF
TGTGCCAGCAGTTTACCCAGGGGCCGAGTCACTGAAGCTTTCTTT
>TRBJ2-4|-|-|TRBV19
CASSVDWTKNIQYF
TGTGCCAGTAGTGTGGACTGGACCAAAAACATTCAGTACTTC
>TRBJ1-4|-|-|TRBV5-6
CASSLEGRDEKLFF
TGTGCCAGCAGCTTGGAGGGTAGGGATGAAAAACTGTTTTTT
>TRBJ2-2|TRBD2|-|TRBV7-2
CASSLALGSGRANTGELFF
TGTGCCAGCAGCTTAGCGCTTGGTAGCGGGAGGGCGAACACCGGGGAGCTGTTTTTT
>TRBJ2-1|-|-|TRBV9
CASSVGEGQYNEQFF
TGTGCCAGCAGCGTAGGGGAAGGACAGTACAATGAGCAGTTCTTC
>TRBJ2-3|-|-|TRBV7-8
CASSLVRTDTQYF
TGTGCCAGCAGCTTAGTCAGGACAGATACGCAGTATTTT
>TRBJ2-3|-|-|TRBV6-4
CASSHTPTGDTQYF
TGTGCCAGCAGTCATACGCCCACTGGAGATACGCAGTATTTT